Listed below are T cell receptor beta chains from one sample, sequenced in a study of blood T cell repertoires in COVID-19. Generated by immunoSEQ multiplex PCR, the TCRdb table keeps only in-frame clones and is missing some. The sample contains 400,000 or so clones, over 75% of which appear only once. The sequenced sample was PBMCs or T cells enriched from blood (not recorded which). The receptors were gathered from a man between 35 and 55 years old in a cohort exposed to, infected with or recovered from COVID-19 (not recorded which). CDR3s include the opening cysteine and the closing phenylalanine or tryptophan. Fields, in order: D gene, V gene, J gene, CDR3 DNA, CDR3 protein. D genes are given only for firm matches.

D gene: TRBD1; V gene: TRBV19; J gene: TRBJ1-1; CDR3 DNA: TGTGCCAGTAGTACGACAGGGGGCGCCGGTTCCACTGAAGCTTTCTTT; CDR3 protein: CASSTTGGAGSTEAFF
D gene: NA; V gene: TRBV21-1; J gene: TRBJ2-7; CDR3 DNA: TGTGCCAGCAGCAATAGACAGGGCGGAATATCCTACGAGCAGTACTTC; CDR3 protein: CASSNRQGGISYEQYF
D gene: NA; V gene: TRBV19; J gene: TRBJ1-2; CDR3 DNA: TGTGCCAGTAGTATAGTTTCCACAGGGATCGGCTACACCTTC; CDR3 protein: CASSIVSTGIGYTF
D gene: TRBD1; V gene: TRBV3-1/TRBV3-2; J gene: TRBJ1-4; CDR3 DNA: TGTGCCAGCAGCCGAACAGGGGGCGGAAAACTGTTTTTT; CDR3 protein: CASSRTGGGKLFF
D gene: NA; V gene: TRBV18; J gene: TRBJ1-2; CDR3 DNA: TGTGCCAGCTCACCACGCGGGCAGTTTACGGGGGAGACAGGCTACACCTTC; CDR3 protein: CASSPRGQFTGETGYTF
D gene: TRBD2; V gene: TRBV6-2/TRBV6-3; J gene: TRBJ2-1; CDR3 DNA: TGTGCCAGCAGTCACTGGACTAGTCCCCACAATGAGCAGTTCTTC; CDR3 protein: CASSHWTSPHNEQFF
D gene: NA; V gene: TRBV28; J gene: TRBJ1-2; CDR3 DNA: TGTGCCAGCGGCTCGGTGGGCCCCAGGGGCTATGGCTACACCTTC; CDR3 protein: CASGSVGPRGYGYTF
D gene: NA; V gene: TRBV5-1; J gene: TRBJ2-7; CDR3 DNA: TGCGCCAGCTCTCTAGGTGACGCAGCCTACGAGCAGTACTTC; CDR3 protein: CASSLGDAAYEQYF
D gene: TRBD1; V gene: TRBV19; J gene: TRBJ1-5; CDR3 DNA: TGTGCCAGTAGTATCGGGACAGCTAGCAATCAGCCCCAGCATTTT; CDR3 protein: CASSIGTASNQPQHF
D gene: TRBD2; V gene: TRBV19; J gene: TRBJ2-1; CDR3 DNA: TGTGCCAGTAGTATCTTTGGACTAGCGGGGGCAGTCACCTACAATGAGCAGTTCTTC; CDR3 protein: CASSIFGLAGAVTYNEQFF
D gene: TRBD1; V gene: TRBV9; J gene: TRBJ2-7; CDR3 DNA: TGTGCCAGCAGCGTAGATGCAGGGGGACCCTACGAGCAGTACTTC; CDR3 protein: CASSVDAGGPYEQYF